This T cell receptor (beta chain) was recovered during a study of type 1 and type 2 diabetes patients. CDR3 length: 11 residues. Trimming stripped 3 bases from V and 8 bases from J, with 10 bases between. The germline V gene has CDR1 GTSNPN and CDR2 SVGIG (reference sequence). The PCR template was genomic DNA. The TCR beta CDR3 region was amplified using 30 forward and 13 reverse primers. One entry per CDR3 protein results from TCRdb running MiXCR on the multiplex PCR reads. The sample has fewer than 350,000 distinct CDR3 sequences, around 50% seen once. This clonotype was counted between two and nine times.

The J gene is TRBJ1-2, the V gene TRBV30; no definite D call. The sequenced sample was peripheral blood mononuclear cells (PBMCs). The clonotype comes from a man aged 18 to 29 with type 2 diabetes. CDR3: CAWRKLGGYTF. The CDR3 DNA follows: TGTGCCTGGAGGAAGCTAGGGGGCTACACCTTC.